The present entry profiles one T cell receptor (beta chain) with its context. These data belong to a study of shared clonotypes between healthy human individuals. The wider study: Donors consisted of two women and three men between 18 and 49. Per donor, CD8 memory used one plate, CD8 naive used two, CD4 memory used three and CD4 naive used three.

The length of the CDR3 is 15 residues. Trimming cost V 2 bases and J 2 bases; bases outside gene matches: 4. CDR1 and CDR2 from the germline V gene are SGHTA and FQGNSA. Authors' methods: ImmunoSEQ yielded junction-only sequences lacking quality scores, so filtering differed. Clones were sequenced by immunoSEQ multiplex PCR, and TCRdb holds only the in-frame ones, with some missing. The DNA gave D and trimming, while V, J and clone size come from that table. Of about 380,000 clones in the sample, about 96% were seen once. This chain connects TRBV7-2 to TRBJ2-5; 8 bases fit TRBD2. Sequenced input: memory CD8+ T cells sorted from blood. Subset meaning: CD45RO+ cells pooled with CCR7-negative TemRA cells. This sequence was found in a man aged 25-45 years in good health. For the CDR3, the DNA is TGTGCCAGCAGCTTAATAGCGGGGATGCAAGAGACCCAGTACTTC. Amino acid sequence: CASSLIAGMQETQYF.